This T cell receptor (beta chain) was retrieved from a study of blood T cell repertoires in COVID-19. As for the study in general: T cells, B-cell-depleted T cells, or PBMCs provided the cDNA or gDNA that served as material.

TCRdb's copy holds only in-frame clones and misses some; the assay was immunoSEQ multiplex PCR. The profile shows 350,000 to 450,000 clones, more than 70% of them singletons. The germline V gene encodes CDR1 SGHVS and CDR2 FNYEAQ. CDR3 length equals 14 residues. Between the trimmed V and J ends, which lost 5 bases and 12 bases, there was a span of 20 bases. Sample: PBMCs or T cells enriched from blood (not recorded which). The origin of this receptor is a man aged 40-55 years in a cohort exposed to, infected with or recovered from COVID-19 (not recorded which). The chain combines TRBV7-6 with TRBJ2-1; D is possibly TRBD2 (5 bases). The CDR3 here is CASSSLYASRRQFF. The CDR3 nucleotides are TGTGCCAGCAGCAGCTTATACGCTAGCCGTAGGCAGTTCTTC.